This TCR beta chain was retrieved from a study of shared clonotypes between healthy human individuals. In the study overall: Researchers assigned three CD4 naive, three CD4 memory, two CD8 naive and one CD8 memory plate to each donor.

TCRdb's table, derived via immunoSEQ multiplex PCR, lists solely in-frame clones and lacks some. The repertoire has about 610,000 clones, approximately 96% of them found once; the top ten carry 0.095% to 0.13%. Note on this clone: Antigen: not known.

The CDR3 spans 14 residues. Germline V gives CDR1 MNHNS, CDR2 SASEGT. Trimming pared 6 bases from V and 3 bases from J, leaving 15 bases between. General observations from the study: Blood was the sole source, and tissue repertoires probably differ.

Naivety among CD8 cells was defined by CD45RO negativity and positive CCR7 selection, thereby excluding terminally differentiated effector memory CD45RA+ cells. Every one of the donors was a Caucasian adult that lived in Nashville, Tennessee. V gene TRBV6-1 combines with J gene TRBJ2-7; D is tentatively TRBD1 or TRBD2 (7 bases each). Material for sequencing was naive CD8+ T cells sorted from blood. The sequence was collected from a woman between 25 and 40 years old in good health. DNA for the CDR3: TGTGCCAGCAGGGGGGGGGACAGCTACTACGAGCAGTACTTC. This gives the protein CASRGGDSYYEQYF.